These 24 T cell receptor beta chains were sequenced from one sample in a study of technical replicates of blood from a handful of donors. Libraries were prepared by immunoSEQ multiplex PCR; TCRdb keeps only in-frame clonotypes and omits some of them. Of around 76,000 clones listed, 75% to 95% are singletons. Sequenced: T cells isolated from PBMCs. The receptors were gathered from a human donor in good health.

This clone was seen a single time. The chain couples TRBV30 to TRBJ1-1; possible D gene TRBD1, 6 bases. The V and J ends lost 1 base and 3 bases respectively, with 9 bases between them. CDR3 length: 13 amino acids. The germline V gene encodes CDR1 GTSNPN and CDR2 SVGIG (reference sequence). The CDR3 DNA sequence: TGTGCCTGGAGTGCAAGACAGGACACTGAAGCTTTCTTT. The encoded protein is CAWSARQDTEAFF.

This rearrangement joins TRBV5-1 to TRBJ1-6, with D perhaps matching TRBD1 (6 bases). The CDR3 extends over 14 amino acids. Germline V gene data show CDR1 as SGHRS and CDR2 as YFSETQ. Trimming left V 4 bases short and J 4 bases short, with 9 bases between. CDR3 sequence reads: CASSQGQYNSPLHF. In nucleotides, the CDR3 is TGCGCCAGCAGCCAGGGACAATATAATTCACCCCTCCACTTT.

The chain couples TRBV27 to TRBJ2-3; no definite D call. Trimming left V 5 bases short and J 1 base short, with 4 bases between. CDR3 length: 12 amino acids. Per the germline V gene, CDR1 is MNHEY and CDR2 is SMNVEV (reference sequence). This CDR3 is CASSPGTDTQYF. Here the CDR3 DNA reads TGTGCCAGCAGTCCCGGCACAGATACGCAGTATTTT.

The genes are TRBV5-4 and TRBJ1-1; a possible D gene is TRBD1 (6 bases). CDR1 is SGHNT, CDR2 YYREEE, per germline (reference sequence). The CDR3 runs to 14 residues. Trimming removed 1 base at V and 4 bases at J, with 11 bases between. The DNA for the CDR3 is TGTGCCAGCAGCTTGTCTGCAGGGGTCACTGAAGCTTTCTTT. Protein sequence: CASSLSAGVTEAFF.

The V gene is TRBV19, the J gene TRBJ1-5; D perhaps matches TRBD1 (6 bases). Germline CDR1 is LNHDA and CDR2 is SQIVND (reference sequence). V gave up 4 bases and J gave up 3 bases, with 13 bases separating them. The CDR3 is made up of 15 amino acids. The CDR3 sequence: CASSTTGPPNQPQHF. Written as DNA, the CDR3 is TGTGCCAGTAGTACAACAGGGCCCCCCAATCAGCCCCAGCATTTT.

This rearrangement joins TRBV14 to TRBJ2-6, with D perhaps TRBD2 (5 bases). Trimming took 3 bases from V and 2 from J, leaving 17 bases between them. In germline, CDR1 is SGHDN, CDR2 FVKESK. This CDR3 contains 18 residues. The CDR3 region is CASSQEENLAAGANVLTF. The CDR3 DNA reads as TGTGCCAGCAGCCAGGAGGAGAACCTTGCTGCTGGGGCCAACGTCCTGACTTTC.

This rearrangement joins TRBV18 to TRBJ2-7; possibly TRBD1 for D (6 bases). The CDR3 sequence is 14 residues long. Germline lookup yields CDR1 KGHSH and CDR2 LQKENI. Between the trimmed V and J ends, which lost 2 bases and 5 bases, there was a span of 13 bases. The CDR3 DNA reads as TGTGCCAGCTCACCAGGGGGCGACTTCCACGAGCAGTACTTC. Translating gives CASSPGGDFHEQYF.

This chain joins TRBV10-2 and TRBJ1-4, with a weak D call TRBD1 (5 bases). Germline CDR1 and CDR2: WSHSY and SAAADI. Trimming left V 7 bases short and J 4 bases short, with 13 bases between. The CDR3 spans 14 residues. Written as DNA, the CDR3 is TGCGCCAGCACTCCGCAGGGCAATAATGAAAAACTGTTTTTT. Its translation is CASTPQGNNEKLFF.

This chain joins TRBV27 and TRBJ1-1; 9 bases are shared with TRBD1. After removal of 11 bases from V and 7 bases from J, the junction contained 14 bases not matched to a gene. Germline lookup yields CDR1 MNHEY and CDR2 SMNVEV (reference sequence). The CDR3 is made up of 14 amino acids. The DNA of the CDR3 is TGTGCCTCCCGGGACAGGGATCTCCACCTTGAAGCTTTCTTT. Translating it yields CASRDRDLHLEAFF.

V is TRBV7-6 and J is TRBJ1-5, with TRBD1 matching 11 bases. CDR3 length equals 16 residues. V lost 3 bases and J lost 7; bases outside the gene matches: 8. The germline V gene encodes CDR1 SGHVS and CDR2 FNYEAQ. The CDR3 DNA is TGTGCCAGCAGCTTGGGGACAGGGGGTGTAGGCCAGCCCCAGCATTTT. Encoded protein: CASSLGTGGVGQPQHF.

The genes are TRBV2 and TRBJ1-2; D gene unclear. CDR3 size: 14 residues. V lost 5 bases to trimming and J lost 4 bases, with 14 bases between them. Germline values: CDR1 SNHLY, CDR2 FYNNEI. In nucleotides, the CDR3 is TGTGCCAGCAGTCCTACGGAGGAAATCTATGGCTACACCTTC. Its translation is CASSPTEEIYGYTF.

The J gene is TRBJ2-1, the V gene TRBV2, with D maybe TRBD2 (6 bases). V shed 3 bases and J shed 2 bases, with 11 bases lying between them. This CDR3 is built from 15 residues. Germline V CDR1 and CDR2: SNHLY, FYNNEI. The CDR3 is CASSDTGRTYNEQFF. In DNA, the CDR3 is TGTGCCAGCAGTGACACGGGGAGGACCTACAATGAGCAGTTCTTC.

V is TRBV25-1 and J is TRBJ2-5, with a weak D call TRBD1 (6 bases). The V gene lost 5 bases and the J gene lost 0 bases, with 7 bases spanning the gap. Germline values: CDR1 MGHDK, CDR2 SYGVNS. CDR3 length equals 13 residues. The CDR3 DNA sequence: TGTGCCAGCAGTAGGACAGACCAAGAGACCCAGTACTTC. The encoded protein is CASSRTDQETQYF.

V gene TRBV29-1 combines with J gene TRBJ1-5, with a tentative D call TRBD1 (6 bases). The length of the CDR3 is 12 residues. The V end was cut by 8 bases, the J end by 5 bases, with 13 bases between. The V gene's germline CDR1 is SQVTM and CDR2 ANQGSEA. DNA for the CDR3: TGCAGCACCGGGGAGGGGGATCAGCCCCAGCATTTT. This gives the protein CSTGEGDQPQHF.

J is TRBJ1-2 and V is TRBV29-1, with TRBD1 identical over 7 bases. The V segment lost 3 bases and the J segment 4 bases; nucleotides outside the gene matches: 8. The CDR3 runs to 14 residues. Germline lookup yields CDR1 SQVTM and CDR2 ANQGSEA. This chain's CDR3 is CSVDHDRAAYGYTF. As DNA, the CDR3 is TGCAGCGTTGACCATGACAGGGCGGCCTATGGCTACACCTTC. Full variable domain (rest looked up from reference TRBV29-1 and TRBJ1-2): SAVISQKPSRDICQRGTSLTIQCQVDSQVTMMFWYRQQPGQSLTLIATANQGSEATYESGFVIDKFPISRPNLTFSTLTVSNMSPEDSSIYLCSVDHDRAAYGYTFGSGTRLTVV.

The chain uses TRBV30 and TRBJ2-7, with D perhaps TRBD2 (5 bases). V shed 3 bases and J shed 6 bases, with 9 bases lying between them. Germline CDR1 GTSNPN, CDR2 SVGIG (reference sequence). The CDR3 is made up of 11 amino acids. CDR3 in amino acids: CAWSRGSEQYF. In DNA, the CDR3 is TGTGCCTGGAGCCGGGGATCCGAGCAGTACTTC. The full variable domain, in which reference TRBV30 and TRBJ2-7 provide the parts outside the CDR3, is SQTIHQWPATLVQPVGSPLSLECTVEGTSNPNLYWYRQAAGRGLQLLFYSVGIGQISSEVPQNLSASRPQDRQFILSSKKLLLSDSGFYLCAWSRGSEQYFGPGTRLTVT.

V usage is TRBV28 and J usage is TRBJ1-1, with D unresolved. The ends were cut back, 3 bases at V and 1 base at J, with 9 bases in the middle. Germline V gene sequence: CDR1 MDHEN, CDR2 SYDVKM. This CDR3 is 14 amino acids long. The CDR3 protein is CASSFVGPNTEAFF. The CDR3 DNA is TGTGCCAGCAGTTTTGTGGGCCCGAACACTGAAGCTTTCTTT.

The chain links TRBV7-9 to TRBJ2-7; D might be TRBD1 (6 bases). Germline CDR1 SEHNR, CDR2 FQNEAQ (reference sequence). The CDR3 runs to 15 residues. Trimming stripped 1 base from V and 3 bases from J, with 13 bases between. CDR3 sequence (DNA): TGTGCCAGCAGCTTAGATGCTGGACAGTTCTACGAGCAGTACTTC. Protein: CASSLDAGQFYEQYF.

V usage is TRBV2 and J usage is TRBJ2-7, with D tentatively TRBD1 (6 bases). The V gene's germline CDR1 is SNHLY and CDR2 FYNNEI. The CDR3 runs to 20 residues. The V end was cut by 6 bases, the J end by 3 bases, with 33 bases between. CDR3 residues: CASRMGPVNYRTDRYYEQYF. CDR3 coding DNA: TGTGCCAGCAGGATGGGCCCCGTCAACTACAGGACAGATCGGTACTACGAGCAGTACTTC.

The chain joins TRBV5-4 to TRBJ2-1; 12 nucleotides agree with TRBD1. The CDR3 runs 15 residues. Per germline, CDR1 SGHNT and CDR2 YYREEE (reference sequence). Losses at the gene ends were 0 bases for V and 6 bases for J; bases not matched to a gene: 1. The CDR3 DNA reads TGTGCCAGCAGCTTGGGGGACAGGGGGCGCAATGAGCAGTTCTTC. Translation: CASSLGDRGRNEQFF.

A word on this clone: The same CDR3 can be traced to other DNA sequences in this sample. This chain uses TRBV4-1 with TRBJ1-1, with D hard to call. Germline values: CDR1 MGHRA, CDR2 YSYEKL. The CDR3 totals 14 residues. Trimming removed 1 base at V and 1 base at J, with 7 bases between. The CDR3 here is CASSQVSGNTEAFF. Here the CDR3 DNA reads TGCGCCAGCAGCCAAGTATCAGGGAACACTGAAGCTTTCTTT.

This chain links TRBV7-2 with TRBJ1-2, with D tentatively TRBD1 (5 bases). V lost 1 base, J lost 9 bases, and 15 bases lay in between. This CDR3 is built from 14 residues. From germline, CDR1 is SGHTA and CDR2 FQGNSA. CDR3 coding DNA: TGTGCCAGCAGCTTAGGGCCCAGGGTAGCCAGCTACACCTTC. It translates to CASSLGPRVASYTF.

The CDR3 sequence is CASIPESSYEQYF. In nucleotides, the CDR3 is TGTGCCAGCATACCGGAGAGCTCCTACGAGCAGTACTTC. This rearrangement joins TRBV5-4 to TRBJ2-7; D not certain. V dropped 6 bases and J dropped 0 bases, with 10 bases sitting between them. The CDR3 length is 13 residues. In germline, CDR1 is SGHNT, CDR2 YYREEE (reference sequence).

The chain uses TRBV4-1 and TRBJ2-7; TRBD1 might be the D (6 bases). V was cut by 3 bases and J by 6 bases, with 15 bases left in between. Germline V gives CDR1 MGHRA, CDR2 YSYEKL. This CDR3 is built from 14 residues. In nucleotides, the CDR3 is TGCGCCAGCAGCCACCCCGAGCCAGGGGCCGAGCAGTACTTC. Translating it yields CASSHPEPGAEQYF.